This T cell receptor beta chain emerged from a study of cytomegalovirus exposure and HLA in healthy donors. With regard to this clone: Its target is unknown.

Points from the study as a whole: Per a prior analysis, the majority of TCR beta V segments were productive roughly 90% or roughly 30% of the time.

Unmatched junction bases numbered 10, after V lost 5 bases and J lost 2 bases. Germline V gene lookup returns CDR1 MNHEY and CDR2 SMNVEV (reference sequence). The CDR3 length is 16 residues. PCR used 60 Vbeta primers and 13 Jbeta primers. Assay used: immunoSEQ multiplex PCR; TCRdb lists only in-frame clones, some missing. Here the sample spans roughly 120,000 clones, 78% being singletons. The clonotype originates from a young woman in good health and CMV-seropositive. The specimen sequenced was PBMCs. The gene calls are TRBV27 and TRBJ2-3; 7 bases align to TRBD1. As DNA, the CDR3 is TGTGCCAGCAGTCTGCACAGGGGCCGCAACACAGATACGCAGTATTTT. Amino acids: CASSLHRGRNTDTQYF.